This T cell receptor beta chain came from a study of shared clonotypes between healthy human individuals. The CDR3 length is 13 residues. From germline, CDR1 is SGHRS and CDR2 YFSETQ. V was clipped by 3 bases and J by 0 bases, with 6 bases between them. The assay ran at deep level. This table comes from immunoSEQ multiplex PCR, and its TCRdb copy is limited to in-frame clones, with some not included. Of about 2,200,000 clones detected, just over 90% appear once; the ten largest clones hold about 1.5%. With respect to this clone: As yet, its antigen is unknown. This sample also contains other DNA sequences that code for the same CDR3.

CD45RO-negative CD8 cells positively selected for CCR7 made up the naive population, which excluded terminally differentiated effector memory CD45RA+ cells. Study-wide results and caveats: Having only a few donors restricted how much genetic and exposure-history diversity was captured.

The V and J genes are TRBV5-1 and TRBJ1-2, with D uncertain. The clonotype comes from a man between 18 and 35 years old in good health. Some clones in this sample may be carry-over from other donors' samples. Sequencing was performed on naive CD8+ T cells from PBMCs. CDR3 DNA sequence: TGCGCCAGCAGCTCGGCCACTAACTATGGCTACACCTTC. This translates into CASSSATNYGYTF.